The sequence of this T cell receptor beta chain was determined in a study of blood T cell repertoires in COVID-19. The wider study: The United States, Italy and Spain supplied acute and convalescent COVID-19 samples. PBMCs, B-cell-depleted T cells, or T cells provided the cDNA or gDNA that made up the material.

The authors' processing: Nucleated cell counts were estimated from reference gene primer amplification. The assay was immunoSEQ multiplex PCR, and TCRdb's table has in-frame clones only and misses some. V, J and clone size are taken as reported in that table, and D and trimming were inferred from the DNA itself. Altogether around 300,000 clones are present, around 90% being singletons, with the ten largest covering 0.9% to 1%. Germline V CDR1 and CDR2: LNHDA, SQIVND (reference sequence). V shed 7 bases and J shed 6 bases, with 22 bases lying between them. The CDR3 loop spans 16 amino acids. The source is a woman between 40 and 55 years old who had recovered from COVID-19. The sequenced sample was peripheral blood. The chain has TRBV19 and TRBJ1-5, with D unclear. The DNA for the CDR3 is TGTGCCAGTATCCGGACGGGTCGGGGAGGAGGTCAGCCCCAGCATTTT. Residues: CASIRTGRGGGQPQHF.